This T cell receptor beta chain came from a study of resident and recirculating memory T cells in vitiligo. The data were produced by immunoSEQ multiplex PCR, yet TCRdb's version contains in-frame clones alone and is incomplete. This table has approximately 69,000 clones, about 89% appearing once. The CDR3 contains 14 residues. J lost 5 bases, V lost 6 bases, and 8 bases had no gene match. Germline CDR1 MDHEN, CDR2 SYDVKM. Sequenced input: blood. This chain uses TRBV28 with TRBJ1-1, with 8 bases that match TRBD1. This sequence originates from a male donor with vitiligo. The CDR3 sequence is CASSPQGAGTEAFF. CDR3 in DNA: TGTGCCAGCAGCCCTCAGGGGGCGGGAACTGAAGCTTTCTTT.